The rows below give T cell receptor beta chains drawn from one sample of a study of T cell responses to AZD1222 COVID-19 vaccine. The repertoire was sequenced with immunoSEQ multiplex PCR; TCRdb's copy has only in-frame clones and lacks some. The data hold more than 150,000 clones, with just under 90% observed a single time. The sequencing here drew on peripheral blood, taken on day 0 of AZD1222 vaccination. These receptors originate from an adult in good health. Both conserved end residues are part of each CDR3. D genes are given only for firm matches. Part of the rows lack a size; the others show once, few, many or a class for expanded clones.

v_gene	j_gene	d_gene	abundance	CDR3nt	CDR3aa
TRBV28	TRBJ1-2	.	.	TGTGCCAGCAGTTCCCGGGAAAAGAGTGGCTACACCTTC	CASSSREKSGYTF
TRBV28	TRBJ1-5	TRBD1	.	TGTGCCAGCAGTCCCGACAGGGGCGATCAGCCCCAGCATTTT	CASSPDRGDQPQHF
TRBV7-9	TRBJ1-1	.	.	TGTGCCAGCATCCAATACACTGAAGCTTTCTTT	CASIQYTEAFF
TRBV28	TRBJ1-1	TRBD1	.	TGTGCCAGCAGTTCTATTGGGGCAGGACAGGGAGGGGAAGCTTTCTTT	CASSSIGAGQGGEAFF
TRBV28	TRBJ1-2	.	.	TGTGCCAGCTCGGACGGATCTAACTATGGCTACACCTTC	CASSDGSNYGYTF
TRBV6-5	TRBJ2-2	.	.	TGTGCCAGCAGACTCGGAGGCGGGGAGCTGTTTTTT	CASRLGGGELFF
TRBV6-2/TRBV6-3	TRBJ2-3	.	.	TGTGCCAGCAGTTACTTGCGGGGGAAGGGGGAGCGGTTCACAGATACGCAGTATTTT	CASSYLRGKGERFTDTQYF
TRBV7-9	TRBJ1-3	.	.	TGTGCCAGCAGAGACGGCTCTGGAAACACCATATATTTT	CASRDGSGNTIYF
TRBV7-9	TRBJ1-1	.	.	TGTGCCACTGGGGGGTGGAACACTGAAGCTTTCTTT	CATGGWNTEAFF
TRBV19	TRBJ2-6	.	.	TGTGCCAGTGATACATCTCCCATCTCTGGGGCCAACGTCCTGACTTTC	CASDTSPISGANVLTF
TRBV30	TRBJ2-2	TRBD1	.	TGTGCCTGGTTGGGACAGGGGCTAAGTTGGACCGGGGAGCTGTTTTTT	CAWLGQGLSWTGELFF
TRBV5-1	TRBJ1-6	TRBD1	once	TGCGCCAGCAGCACTTATCAGGGGGGAAATTCACCCCTCCACTTT	CASSTYQGGNSPLHF
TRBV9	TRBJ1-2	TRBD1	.	TGTGCCAGCAGCACGGGACAGGGGTACTATGGCTACACCTTC	CASSTGQGYYGYTF
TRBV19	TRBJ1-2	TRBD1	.	TGTGCCTCGGGTGGACAGGGAAGAAATGGCTACACCTTC	CASGGQGRNGYTF
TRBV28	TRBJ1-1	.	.	TGTGCCAGCAGTCGGAGCATTCCGACAGGGAACACTGAAGCTTTCTTT	CASSRSIPTGNTEAFF
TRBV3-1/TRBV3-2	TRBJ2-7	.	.	TGTGCCAGCAGCCAAGAGAGGCGCGGAGCCTACGAGCAGTACTTC	CASSQERRGAYEQYF
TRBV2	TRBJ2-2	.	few	TGTGCCAGCAAAAGACAGGTCAACACCGGGGAGCTGTTTTTT	CASKRQVNTGELFF
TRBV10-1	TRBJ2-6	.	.	TGCGCCAGCAGGGACTCTGGGGCCAACGTCCTGACTTTC	CASRDSGANVLTF
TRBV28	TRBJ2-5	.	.	TGTGCCAGCAGTACGTATAGACGAGAGACCCAGTACTTC	CASSTYRRETQYF
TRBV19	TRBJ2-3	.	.	TGTGCCAGTAGTATCATCAGGGGAGCGGGCACAGATACGCAGTATTTT	CASSIIRGAGTDTQYF
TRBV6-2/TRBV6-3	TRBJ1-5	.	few	TGTGCCAGCAGTTACTCAGAATATAGCAATCAGCCCCAGCATTTT	CASSYSEYSNQPQHF
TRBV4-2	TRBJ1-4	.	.	TGTGCCAGCAGCCTCCAAGACAGGTCAACTAATGAAAAACTGTTTTTT	CASSLQDRSTNEKLFF
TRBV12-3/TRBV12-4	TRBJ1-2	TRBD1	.	TGTGCCAGCAGACCGGACAGGGGGCTCGGCTACACCTTC	CASRPDRGLGYTF
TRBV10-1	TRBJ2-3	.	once	TGCGCCAGCAGTGAGCCTAGGGCAGATACGCAGTATTTT	CASSEPRADTQYF
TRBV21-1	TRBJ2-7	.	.	TGTGCCAGCAGCAAAGGTGGAAAGGGGCACGAGCAGTACTTC	CASSKGGKGHEQYF
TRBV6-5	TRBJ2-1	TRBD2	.	TGTGCCAGTCGGGTCGGGGGGTACGAGGGCAATGAGCAGTTCTTC	CASRVGGYEGNEQFF